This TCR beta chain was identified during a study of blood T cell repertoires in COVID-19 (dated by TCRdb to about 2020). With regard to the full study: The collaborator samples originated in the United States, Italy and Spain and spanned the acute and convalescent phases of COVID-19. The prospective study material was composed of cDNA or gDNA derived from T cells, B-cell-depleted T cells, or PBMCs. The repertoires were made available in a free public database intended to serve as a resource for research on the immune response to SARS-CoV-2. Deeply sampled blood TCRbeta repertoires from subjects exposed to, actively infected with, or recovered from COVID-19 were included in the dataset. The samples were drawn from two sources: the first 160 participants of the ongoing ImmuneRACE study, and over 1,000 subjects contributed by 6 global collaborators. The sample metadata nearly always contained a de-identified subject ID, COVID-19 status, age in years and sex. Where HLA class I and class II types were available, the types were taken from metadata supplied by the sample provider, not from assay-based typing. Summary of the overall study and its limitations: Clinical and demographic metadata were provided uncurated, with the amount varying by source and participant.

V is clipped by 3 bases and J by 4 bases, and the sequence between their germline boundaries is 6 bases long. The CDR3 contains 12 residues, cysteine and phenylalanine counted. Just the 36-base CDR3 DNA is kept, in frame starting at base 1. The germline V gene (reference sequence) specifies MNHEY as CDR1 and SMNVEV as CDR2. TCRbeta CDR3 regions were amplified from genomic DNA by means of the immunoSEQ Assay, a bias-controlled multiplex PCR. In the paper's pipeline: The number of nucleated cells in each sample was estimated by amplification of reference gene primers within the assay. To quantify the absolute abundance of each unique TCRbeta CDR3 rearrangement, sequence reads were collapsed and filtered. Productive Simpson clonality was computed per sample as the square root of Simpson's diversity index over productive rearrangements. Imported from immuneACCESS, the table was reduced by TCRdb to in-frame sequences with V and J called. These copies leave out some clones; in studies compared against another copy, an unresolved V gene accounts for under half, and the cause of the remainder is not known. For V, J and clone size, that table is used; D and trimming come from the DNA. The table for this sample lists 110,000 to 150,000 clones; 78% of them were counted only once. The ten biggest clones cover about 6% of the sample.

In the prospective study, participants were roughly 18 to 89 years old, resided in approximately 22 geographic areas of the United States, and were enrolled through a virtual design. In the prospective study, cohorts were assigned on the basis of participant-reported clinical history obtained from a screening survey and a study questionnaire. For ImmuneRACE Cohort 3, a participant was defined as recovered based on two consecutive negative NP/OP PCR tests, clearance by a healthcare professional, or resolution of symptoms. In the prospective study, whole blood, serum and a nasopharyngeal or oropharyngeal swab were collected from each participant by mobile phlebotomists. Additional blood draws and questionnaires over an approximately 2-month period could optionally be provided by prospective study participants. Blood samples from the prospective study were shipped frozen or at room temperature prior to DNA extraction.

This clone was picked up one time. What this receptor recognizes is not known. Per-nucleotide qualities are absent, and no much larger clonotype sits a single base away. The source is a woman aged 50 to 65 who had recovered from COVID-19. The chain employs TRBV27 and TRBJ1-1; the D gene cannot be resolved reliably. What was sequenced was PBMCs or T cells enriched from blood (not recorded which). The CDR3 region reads CASSLSGTEAFF. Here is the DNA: TGTGCCAGCAGTTTGTCGGGCACTGAAGCTTTCTTT.